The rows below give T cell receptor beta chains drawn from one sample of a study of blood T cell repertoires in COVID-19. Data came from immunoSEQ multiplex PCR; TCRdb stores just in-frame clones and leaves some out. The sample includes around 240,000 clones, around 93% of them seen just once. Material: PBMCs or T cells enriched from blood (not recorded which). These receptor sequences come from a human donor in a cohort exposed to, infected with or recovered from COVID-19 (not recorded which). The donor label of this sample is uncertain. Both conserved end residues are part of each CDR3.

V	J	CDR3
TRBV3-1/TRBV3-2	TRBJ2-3	CASSQPGGGNSGADTQYF
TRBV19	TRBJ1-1	CASSARDRGRTEAFF
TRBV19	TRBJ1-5	CASSISQGNNQPQHF
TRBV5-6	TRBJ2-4	CASSLQGAKNIQYF
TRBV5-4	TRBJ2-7	CASSSTGGGNEQYF
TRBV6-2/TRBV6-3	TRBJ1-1	CASTPGGRPHNTEAFF
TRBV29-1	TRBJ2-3	CSVRGTGDRSGTDTQYF
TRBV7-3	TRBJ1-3	CAFQGISGNTIYF
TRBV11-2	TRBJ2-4	CASSTFKDLGAKNIQYF
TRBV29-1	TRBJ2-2	CSVVRDWDTGELFF
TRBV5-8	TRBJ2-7	CASSLGDIFAYEQYF
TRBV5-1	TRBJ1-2	CASAKTGKYGYTF
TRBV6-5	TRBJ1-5	CASRTTGDTQPQHF
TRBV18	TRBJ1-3	CASSPRSESGNTIYF
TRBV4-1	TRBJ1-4	CASSQVGQTNEKLFF
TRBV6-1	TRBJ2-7	CASSENRGAREQYF
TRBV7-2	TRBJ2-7	CASSLGTGTAIYEQYF
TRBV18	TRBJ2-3	CASSPKEQSTDTQYF
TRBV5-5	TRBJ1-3	CASFLGSGNTIYF
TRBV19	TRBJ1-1	CASSIGAGTEAFF
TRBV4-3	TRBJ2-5	CASSQDFGSQETQYF
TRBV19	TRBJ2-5	CASSIGGGGKETQYF
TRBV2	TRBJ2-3	CASSGGDERTDTQYF
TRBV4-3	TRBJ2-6	CASSQTGSGANVLTF
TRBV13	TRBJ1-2	CASSYDRGDGYTF
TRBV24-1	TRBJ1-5	CATSARQGQPQHF
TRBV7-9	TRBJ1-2	CASSHDPGQEYGYTF
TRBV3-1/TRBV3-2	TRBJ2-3	CASSSGLADGTDTQYF
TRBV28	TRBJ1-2	CASTIGVGGYGYTF
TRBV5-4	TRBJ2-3	CASSAPGTGGADTQYF
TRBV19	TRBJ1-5	CASRGQGNQPQHF
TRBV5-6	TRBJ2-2	CASSLASGVTGELFF
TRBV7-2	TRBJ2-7	CASSFASMEQYF
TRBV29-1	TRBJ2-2	CSVRTGAGELFF
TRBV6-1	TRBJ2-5	CASSGMDPGFGQETQYF
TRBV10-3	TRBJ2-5	CAIRKSEEAETQYF
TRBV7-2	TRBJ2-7	CASSFDTVYEQYF
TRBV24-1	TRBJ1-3	CATSPILSSGNTIYF
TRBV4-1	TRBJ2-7	CASSPRQNSYEQYF
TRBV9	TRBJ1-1	CASSVGGAMNTEAFF
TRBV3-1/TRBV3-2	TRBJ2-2	CASSQDARRGELFF
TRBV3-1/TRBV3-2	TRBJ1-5	CASSHYQGETRNQPQHF